Described below is a single T cell receptor (beta chain) sequence and its context. The antigen remains unidentified. The CDR3 spans 14 residues. V trimming: 2 bases; J trimming: 6 bases; junction bases outside the gene matches: 7. Looked up from germline, CDR1 is SGHDT and CDR2 is YYEEEE. This record belongs to a study of OX40 agonist ivuxolimab in advanced cancers. Study-level results: With doses of 0.1 to 3.0 mg/kg, CD4+ and CD8+ blood T cells had undergone clonal expansion by week 6.

Generated by immunoSEQ multiplex PCR, the TCRdb table keeps only in-frame clones and is missing some. The data show more than 70,000 clones, just over 90% seen once. Baseline, cycle 4 day 1, and cycle 7 day 1 were the blood sampling points. Sequenced material: CD4+ or CD8+ T cells sorted from blood, taken in a trial of the OX40 agonist ivuxolimab. The TCR was taken from an adult with an advanced solid tumor such as melanoma, head and neck, liver or kidney cancer. V usage is TRBV5-6 and J usage is TRBJ2-7, with TRBD2 identical over 8 bases. The CDR3 here is CASSFAGGGSEQYF. The DNA for the CDR3 is TGTGCCAGCAGCTTTGCGGGAGGAGGCAGCGAGCAGTACTTC.